Listed below are T cell receptor beta chains from one sample, sequenced in a study of T cell changes during pregnancy in multiple sclerosis. Generated by immunoSEQ multiplex PCR, the TCRdb table keeps only in-frame clones and is missing some. The data show fewer than 40,000 clones, approximately 90% seen once. Sequencing used CD4+ T cells from peripheral blood mononuclear cells, obtained in the second trimester of pregnancy. The receptors were gathered from a female donor with multiple sclerosis, enrolled in a pregnancy study. The CDR3 runs from the conserved cysteine through the conserved F or W. Fields, in order: J gene, D gene, clone size, V gene, CDR3 protein, CDR3 DNA. D genes are given only for firm matches. Some rows mark clone size as missing; the rest say once, few, many or name a class of expanded clone.

J: TRBJ1-1; D: TRBD1; size: -; V: TRBV4-2; CDR3: CASSHQPGGIKF; DNA: TGTGCCAGCAGCCATCAGCCAGGGGGGATAAAATTT
J: TRBJ1-5; D: -; size: -; V: TRBV30; CDR3: CAWSVREHQPQHF; DNA: TGTGCCTGGAGTGTGAGGGAACATCAGCCCCAGCATTTT
J: TRBJ1-5; D: -; size: -; V: TRBV7-8; CDR3: CASSLAAGVAPYQPQHF; DNA: TGTGCCAGCAGCTTAGCGGCCGGGGTCGCCCCTTATCAGCCCCAGCATTTT
J: TRBJ1-3; D: TRBD1; size: once; V: TRBV7-9; CDR3: CASSPTGALGNTIYF; DNA: TGTGCCAGCAGTCCAACAGGGGCACTAGGAAACACCATATATTTT
J: TRBJ1-2; D: TRBD1; size: -; V: TRBV30; CDR3: CAWRSPGGRGYTF; DNA: TGTGCCTGGAGATCCCCAGGGGGCCGTGGCTACACCTTC
J: TRBJ1-2; D: TRBD1; size: once; V: TRBV6-1; CDR3: CASISGQGDGYTF; DNA: TGTGCCAGCATCTCCGGACAGGGGGACGGCTACACCTTC
J: TRBJ2-1; D: TRBD2; size: once; V: TRBV4-1; CDR3: CASSLGETGGRYEQFF; DNA: TGCGCCAGCAGCCTGGGGGAGACGGGAGGGAGGTATGAGCAGTTCTTC
J: TRBJ2-7; D: TRBD2; size: few; V: TRBV7-2; CDR3: CASSLASGSFYEQYF; DNA: TGTGCCAGCAGCTTAGCTAGCGGGAGTTTCTACGAGCAGTACTTC
J: TRBJ2-3; D: TRBD1; size: -; V: TRBV7-6; CDR3: CASSSGQGPPDTQYF; DNA: TGTGCCAGCAGCTCGGGACAGGGCCCCCCAGATACGCAGTATTTT
J: TRBJ1-3; D: -; size: -; V: TRBV30; CDR3: CAWGSSGNTIYF; DNA: TGTGCCTGGGGGAGCTCTGGAAACACCATATATTTT
J: TRBJ1-2; D: TRBD1; size: -; V: TRBV9; CDR3: CASSVGGTGGLLYGYTF; DNA: TGTGCCAGCAGCGTAGGTGGAACAGGGGGCCTCCTCTATGGCTACACCTTC